Listed below are T cell receptor beta chains from one sample, sequenced in a study of T cells after posttransplantation cyclophosphamide. Sequencing used immunoSEQ multiplex PCR; TCRdb keeps in-frame clones, though not all of them. This sample has 20,000 to 25,000 clones; roughly nine tenths occur once, and the top ten carry under 2%. Here the sequenced sample was PBMCs, taken roughly 390 days after allogeneic stem cell transplant with calcineurin inhibitor and methotrexate. These receptors were obtained from a female patient between 30 and 45 years old who received an allogeneic stem cell transplant from an unrelated donor, was CMV-positive, and had acute and chronic GVHD. Some T cells may originate from the graft donor. Both conserved end residues are part of each CDR3. Fields, in order: J gene, D gene, clone size, V gene, CDR3 DNA, CDR3 protein. A D gene is named only where the DNA matches it firmly. A clone size is listed for some rows: how often the clone was seen (once, few, many), or a class if it is expanded.

TRBJ2-1	.	.	TRBV4-3	TGCGCCAGCAGCCAAGGGGGCCCCTACAATGAGCAGTTCTTC	CASSQGGPYNEQFF
TRBJ2-1	TRBD2	.	TRBV27	TGTGCCAGCAGTCCGCCGCATGGCGGGAGGGTATATGAGCAGTTCTTC	CASSPPHGGRVYEQFF
TRBJ1-3	.	few	TRBV18	TGTGCCAGCTCACCAAGGACAGACAGCTCTGGAAACACCATATATTTT	CASSPRTDSSGNTIYF
TRBJ2-7	TRBD2	.	TRBV13	TGTGCCAGCAGCTCTACCAGCGGGGGAACCTACGAGCAGTACTTC	CASSSTSGGTYEQYF
TRBJ2-3	.	once	TRBV4-1	TGCGCCAGCACGCGACTAGGACCTAGCACAGATACGCAGTATTTT	CASTRLGPSTDTQYF
TRBJ2-7	.	.	TRBV29-1	TGCAGCGTTGTTGGCGGGTCCTACGAGCAGTACTTC	CSVVGGSYEQYF
TRBJ2-1	.	.	TRBV11-2	TGTGCCAGCAGTTCTCAAACGTCACAGGCCTACAATGAGCAGTTCTTC	CASSSQTSQAYNEQFF
TRBJ1-3	.	.	TRBV11-2	TGTGCCAGCCACCAGGCCCGCTCTGGAAACACCATATATTTT	CASHQARSGNTIYF
TRBJ2-2	TRBD1	.	TRBV6-6	TGTGCCAGCAGTCCCTCGACAGGGGTGAACACCGGGGAGCTGTTTTTT	CASSPSTGVNTGELFF
TRBJ2-5	TRBD2	.	TRBV19	TGTGCCAGTAGTACGGGACTAGCGGTACAAGAGACCCAGTACTTC	CASSTGLAVQETQYF
TRBJ1-2	.	.	TRBV18	TGTGCCAGCTCAAAGCCGGACAGCTGGGAGGGCTACACCTTC	CASSKPDSWEGYTF
TRBJ2-5	.	once	TRBV11-2	TGTGCCAGCAGCTTAGATGGGGGGAGAACAGAGACCCAGTACTTC	CASSLDGGRTETQYF
TRBJ2-3	.	.	TRBV9	TGTGCCAGCAGCCCATCCGGGACACCGATGTCGGATACGCAGTATTTT	CASSPSGTPMSDTQYF
TRBJ2-7	.	.	TRBV7-7	TGTGCTAGCAGCCGGGGATCAAGCTACGAGCAGTACTTC	CASSRGSSYEQYF
TRBJ2-3	TRBD2	.	TRBV6-5	TGTGCCAGCAGTTACGCCGGGACTAGCGCGGCAGATACGCAGTATTTT	CASSYAGTSAADTQYF
TRBJ2-2	.	.	TRBV7-3	TGTGCCAGCAGTCTTAACGGACAGAAAACCGGGGAGCTGTTTTTT	CASSLNGQKTGELFF
TRBJ2-7	TRBD2	.	TRBV19	TGTGCCAGTACGACTAGCGGCTCCTACGAGCAGTACTTC	CASTTSGSYEQYF